One sample yielded the 2 T cell receptor beta chains listed below, sequenced in a study of cytomegalovirus exposure and HLA in healthy donors. The PCR made use of 60 Vbeta and 13 Jbeta primers. Only in-frame clones appear in the TCRdb table, and some are missing; sequencing was by immunoSEQ multiplex PCR. The sample holds approximately 150,000 clones, 80% seen once. Sequencing input: PBMCs. Source of these receptors: a woman aged 40 to 55 in good health and CMV-seronegative.

This sequence joins TRBV11-3 and TRBJ2-7; D is possibly TRBD2 (5 bases). V was cut by 3 bases and J by 3 bases, with 6 bases left in between. The length of the CDR3 is 12 residues. Germline assignment: CDR1 SGHNT and CDR2 YENEEA. CDR3 sequence (DNA): TGTGCCAGCAGCTTCGGGAACTACGAGCAGTACTTC. Translated, it gives CASSFGNYEQYF.

This rearrangement joins TRBV9 to TRBJ1-2, with TRBD1 matching 8 bases. The CDR3 spans 16 residues. Germline V lookup: CDR1 SGDLS, CDR2 YYNGEE. V was clipped by 0 bases and J by 2 bases; unmatched bases: 6. This chain's CDR3 is CASSVDKQGANYGYTF. In DNA form, the CDR3 reads TGTGCCAGCAGCGTAGACAAGCAGGGGGCGAACTATGGCTACACCTTC. The variable domain in full, completed from reference TRBV9 and TRBJ1-2, reads DSGVTQTPKHLITATGQRVTLRCSPRSGDLSVYWYQQSLDQGLQFLIQYYNGEERAKGNILERFSAQQFPDLHSELNLSSLELGDSALYFCASSVDKQGANYGYTFGSGTRLTVV.